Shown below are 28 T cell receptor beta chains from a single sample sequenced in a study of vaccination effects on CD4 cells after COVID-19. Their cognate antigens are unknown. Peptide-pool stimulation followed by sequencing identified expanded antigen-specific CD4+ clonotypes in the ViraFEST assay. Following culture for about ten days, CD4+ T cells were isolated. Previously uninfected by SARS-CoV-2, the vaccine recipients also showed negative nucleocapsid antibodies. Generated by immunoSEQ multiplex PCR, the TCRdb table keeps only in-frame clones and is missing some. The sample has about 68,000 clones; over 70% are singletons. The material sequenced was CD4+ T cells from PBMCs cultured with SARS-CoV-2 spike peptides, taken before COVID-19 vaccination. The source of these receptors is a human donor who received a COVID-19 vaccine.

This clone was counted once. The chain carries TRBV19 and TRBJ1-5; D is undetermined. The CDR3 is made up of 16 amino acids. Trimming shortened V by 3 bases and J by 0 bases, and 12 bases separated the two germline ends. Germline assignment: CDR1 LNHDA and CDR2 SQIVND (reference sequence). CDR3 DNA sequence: TGTGCCAGTAGTATTTTCCGGGGAGTTAGCAATCAGCCCCAGCATTTT. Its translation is CASSIFRGVSNQPQHF.

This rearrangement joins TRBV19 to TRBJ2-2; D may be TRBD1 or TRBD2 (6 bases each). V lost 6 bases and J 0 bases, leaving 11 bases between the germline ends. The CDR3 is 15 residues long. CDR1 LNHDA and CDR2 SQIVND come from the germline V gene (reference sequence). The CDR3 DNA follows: TGTGCCAGTAGGGAGGGGGGTTCGAACACCGGGGAGCTGTTTTTT. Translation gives CASREGGSNTGELFF.

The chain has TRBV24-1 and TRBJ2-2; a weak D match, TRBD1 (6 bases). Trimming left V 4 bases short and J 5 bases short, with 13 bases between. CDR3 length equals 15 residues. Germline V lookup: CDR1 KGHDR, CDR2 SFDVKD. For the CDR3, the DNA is TGTGCCACCAGTGACCCCAGGGGAGATACCGGGGAGCTGTTTTTT. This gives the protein CATSDPRGDTGELFF.

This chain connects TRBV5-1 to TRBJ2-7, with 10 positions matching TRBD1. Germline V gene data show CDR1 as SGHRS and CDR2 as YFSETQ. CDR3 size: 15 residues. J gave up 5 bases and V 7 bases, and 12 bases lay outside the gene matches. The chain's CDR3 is CASRTIPGQGNEQYV. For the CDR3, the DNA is TGCGCCAGCCGCACTATCCCGGGACAGGGGAACGAGCAGTACGTC.

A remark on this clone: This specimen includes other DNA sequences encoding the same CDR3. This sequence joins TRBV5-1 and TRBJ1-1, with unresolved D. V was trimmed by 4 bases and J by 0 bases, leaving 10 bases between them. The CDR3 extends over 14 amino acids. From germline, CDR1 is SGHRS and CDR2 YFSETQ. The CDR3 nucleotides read TGCGCCAGCAGCCCCGGGCAAATGAACACTGAAGCTTTCTTT. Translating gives CASSPGQMNTEAFF.

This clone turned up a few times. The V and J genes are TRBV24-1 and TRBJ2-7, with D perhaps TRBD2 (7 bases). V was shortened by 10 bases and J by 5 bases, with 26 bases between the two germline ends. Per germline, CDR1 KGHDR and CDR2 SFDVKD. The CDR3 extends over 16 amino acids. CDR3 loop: CATPTPGRTGGHEQYV. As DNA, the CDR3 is TGTGCCACTCCTACCCCGGGGAGAACGGGGGGCCACGAGCAGTACGTC.

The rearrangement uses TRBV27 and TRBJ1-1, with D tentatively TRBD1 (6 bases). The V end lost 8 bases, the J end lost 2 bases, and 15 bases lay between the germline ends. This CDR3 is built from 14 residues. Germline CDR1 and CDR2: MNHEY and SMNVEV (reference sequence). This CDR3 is CASSGGAENTEAFF. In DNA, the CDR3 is TGTGCCAGCTCGGGGGGGGCAGAAAACACTGAAGCTTTCTTT.

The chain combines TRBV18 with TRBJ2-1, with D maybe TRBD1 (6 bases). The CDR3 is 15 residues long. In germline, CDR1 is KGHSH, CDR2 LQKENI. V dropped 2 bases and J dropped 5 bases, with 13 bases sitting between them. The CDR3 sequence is CASSPIRTENNEQFF. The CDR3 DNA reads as TGTGCCAGCTCACCAATTAGGACAGAGAACAATGAGCAGTTCTTC.

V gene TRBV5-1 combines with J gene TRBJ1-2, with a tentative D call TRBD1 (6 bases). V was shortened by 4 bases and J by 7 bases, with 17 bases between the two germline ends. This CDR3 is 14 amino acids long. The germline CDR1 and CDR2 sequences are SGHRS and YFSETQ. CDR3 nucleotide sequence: TGCGCCAGCAGCCCCCGGGACAACGGTGGTGGCTACACCTTC. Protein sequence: CASSPRDNGGGYTF. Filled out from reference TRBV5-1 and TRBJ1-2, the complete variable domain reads KAGVTQTPRYLIKTRGQQVTLSCSPISGHRSVSWYQQTPGQGLQFLFEYFSETQRNKGNFPGRFSGRQFSNSRSEMNVSTLELGDSALYLCASSPRDNGGGYTFGSGTRLTVV.

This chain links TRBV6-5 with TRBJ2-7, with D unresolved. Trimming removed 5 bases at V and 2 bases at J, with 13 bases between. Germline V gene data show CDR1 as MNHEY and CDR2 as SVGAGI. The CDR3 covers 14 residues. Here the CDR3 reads CASSRVYDTYEQYV. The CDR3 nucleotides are TGTGCCAGCAGTCGGGTTTATGATACCTACGAGCAGTACGTC.

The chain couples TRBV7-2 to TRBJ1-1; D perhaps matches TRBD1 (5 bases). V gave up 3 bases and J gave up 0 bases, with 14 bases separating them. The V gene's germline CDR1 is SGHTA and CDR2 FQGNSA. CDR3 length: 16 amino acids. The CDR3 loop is CASSFRPGLMNTEAFF. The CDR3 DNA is TGTGCCAGCAGCTTCAGACCGGGACTGATGAACACTGAAGCTTTCTTT.

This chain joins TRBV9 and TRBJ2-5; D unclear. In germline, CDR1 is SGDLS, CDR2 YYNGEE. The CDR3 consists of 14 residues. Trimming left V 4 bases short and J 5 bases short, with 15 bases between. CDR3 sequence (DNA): TGTGCCAGCAGCCGTGGTTCCCTGTGGGAGACCCAGTACTTC. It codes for CASSRGSLWETQYF.

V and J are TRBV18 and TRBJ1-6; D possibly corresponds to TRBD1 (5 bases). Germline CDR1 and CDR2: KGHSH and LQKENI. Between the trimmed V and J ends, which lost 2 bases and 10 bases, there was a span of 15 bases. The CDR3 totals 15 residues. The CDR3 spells CASSPVWGSDSPLHF. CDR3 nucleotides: TGTGCCAGCTCACCAGTTTGGGGGTCGGACTCACCCCTCCACTTT. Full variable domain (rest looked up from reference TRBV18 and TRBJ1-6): NAGVMQNPRHLVRRRGQEARLRCSPMKGHSHVYWYRQLPEEGLKFMVYLQKENIIDESGMPKERFSAEFPKEGPSILRIQQVVRGDSAAYFCASSPVWGSDSPLHFGNGTRLTVT.

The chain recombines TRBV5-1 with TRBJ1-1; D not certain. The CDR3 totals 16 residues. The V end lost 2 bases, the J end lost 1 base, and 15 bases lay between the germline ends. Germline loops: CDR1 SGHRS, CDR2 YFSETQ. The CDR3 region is CASSFNREAGNTEAFF. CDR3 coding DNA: TGCGCCAGCAGCTTTAACCGGGAGGCTGGGAACACTGAAGCTTTCTTT.

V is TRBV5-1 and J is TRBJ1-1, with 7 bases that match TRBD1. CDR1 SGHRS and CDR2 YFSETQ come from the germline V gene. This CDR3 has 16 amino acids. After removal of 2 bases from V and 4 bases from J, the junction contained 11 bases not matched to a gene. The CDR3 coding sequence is TGCGCCAGCAGCTTAGCAAACAGGGGTTTGGGCACTGAAGCTTTCTTT. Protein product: CASSLANRGLGTEAFF. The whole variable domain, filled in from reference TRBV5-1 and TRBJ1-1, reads KAGVTQTPRYLIKTRGQQVTLSCSPISGHRSVSWYQQTPGQGLQFLFEYFSETQRNKGNFPGRFSGRQFSNSRSEMNVSTLELGDSALYLCASSLANRGLGTEAFFGQGTRLTVV.

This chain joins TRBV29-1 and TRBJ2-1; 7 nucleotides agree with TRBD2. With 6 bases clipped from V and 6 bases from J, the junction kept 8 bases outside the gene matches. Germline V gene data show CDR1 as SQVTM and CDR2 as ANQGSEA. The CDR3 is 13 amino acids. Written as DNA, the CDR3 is TGCAGCGTCGGGACTACACTTGGCAATGAGCAGTTCTTC. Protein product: CSVGTTLGNEQFF.

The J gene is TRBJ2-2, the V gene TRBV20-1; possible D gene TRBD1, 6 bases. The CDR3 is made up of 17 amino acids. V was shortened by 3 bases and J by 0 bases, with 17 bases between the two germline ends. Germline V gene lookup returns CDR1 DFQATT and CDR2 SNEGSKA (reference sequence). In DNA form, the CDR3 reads TGCAGTGCTAGTACAGGGACGGCCGACGCGAACACCGGGGAGCTGTTTTTT. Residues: CSASTGTADANTGELFF.

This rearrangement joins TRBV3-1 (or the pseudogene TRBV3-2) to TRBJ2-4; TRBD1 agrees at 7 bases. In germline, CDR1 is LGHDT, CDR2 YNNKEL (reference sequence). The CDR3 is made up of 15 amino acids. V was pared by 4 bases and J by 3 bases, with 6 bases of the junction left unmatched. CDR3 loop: CASSRDRDSKNIQYF. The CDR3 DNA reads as TGTGCCAGCAGCCGGGACCGGGACAGCAAAAACATTCAGTACTTC.

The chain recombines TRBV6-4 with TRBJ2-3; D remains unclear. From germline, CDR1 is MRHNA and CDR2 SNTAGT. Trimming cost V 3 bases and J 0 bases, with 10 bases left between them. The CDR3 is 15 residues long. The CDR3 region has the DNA TGTGCCAGCAGTGAAGTGGGTCTAAGCACAGATACGCAGTATTTT. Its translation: CASSEVGLSTDTQYF.

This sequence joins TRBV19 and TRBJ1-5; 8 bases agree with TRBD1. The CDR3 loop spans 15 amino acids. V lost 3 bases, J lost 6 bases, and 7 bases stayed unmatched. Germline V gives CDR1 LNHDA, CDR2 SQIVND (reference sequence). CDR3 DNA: TGTGCCAGTAGTATTGTAGGACAGGGCTTTCAGCCCCAGCATTTT. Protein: CASSIVGQGFQPQHF. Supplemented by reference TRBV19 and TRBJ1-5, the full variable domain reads DGGITQSPKYLFRKEGQNVTLSCEQNLNHDAMYWYRQDPGQGLRLIYYSQIVNDFQKGDIAEGYSVSREKKESFPLTVTSAQKNPTAFYLCASSIVGQGFQPQHFGDGTRLSIL.

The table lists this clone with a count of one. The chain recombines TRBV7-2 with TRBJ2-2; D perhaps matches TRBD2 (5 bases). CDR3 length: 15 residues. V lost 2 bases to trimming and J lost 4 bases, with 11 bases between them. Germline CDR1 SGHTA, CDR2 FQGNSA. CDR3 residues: CASSLFPRGTGELFF. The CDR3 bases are TGTGCCAGCAGCTTATTCCCCCGGGGCACCGGGGAGCTGTTTTTT.

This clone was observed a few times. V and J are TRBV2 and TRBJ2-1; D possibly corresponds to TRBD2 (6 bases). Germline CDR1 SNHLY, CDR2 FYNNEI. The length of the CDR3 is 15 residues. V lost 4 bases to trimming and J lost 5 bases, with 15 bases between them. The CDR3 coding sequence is TGTGCCAGCAGTGCGTTGGCGGGGATGAACAATGAGCAGTTCTTC. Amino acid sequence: CASSALAGMNNEQFF.

Here the CDR3 DNA reads TGTGCCATCAGTGATTCAAGACAGGGTAATAATTCACCCCTCCACTTT. Translation: CAISDSRQGNNSPLHF. The V gene is TRBV10-3, the J gene TRBJ1-6, with TRBD1 matching 7 bases. With 3 bases clipped from V and 5 bases from J, the junction kept 7 bases outside the gene matches. The CDR3 contains 16 residues. CDR1 is ENHRY, CDR2 SYGVKD, per germline.

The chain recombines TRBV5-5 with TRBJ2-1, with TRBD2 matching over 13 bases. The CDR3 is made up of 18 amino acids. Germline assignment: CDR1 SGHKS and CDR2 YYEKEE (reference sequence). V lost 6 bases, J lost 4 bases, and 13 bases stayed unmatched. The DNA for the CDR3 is TGTGCCAGCAAGAATTTCGGAGGGACTAGCGGGAATTACAATGAGCAGTTCTTC. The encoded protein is CASKNFGGTSGNYNEQFF.

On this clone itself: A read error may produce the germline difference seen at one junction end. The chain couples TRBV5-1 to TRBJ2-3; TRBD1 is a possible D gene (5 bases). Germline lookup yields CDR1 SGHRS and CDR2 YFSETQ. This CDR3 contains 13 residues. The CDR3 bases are TGCGCCAGCAGTTTGGGGCTGGGGGATACGCAGTATTTT. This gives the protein CASSLGLGDTQYF.

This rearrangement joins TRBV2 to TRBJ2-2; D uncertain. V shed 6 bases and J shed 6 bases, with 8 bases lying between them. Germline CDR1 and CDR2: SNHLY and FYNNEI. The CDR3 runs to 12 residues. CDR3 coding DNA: TGTGCCAGCAGGTGGGATCCCGGGGAGCTGTTTTTT. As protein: CASRWDPGELFF.

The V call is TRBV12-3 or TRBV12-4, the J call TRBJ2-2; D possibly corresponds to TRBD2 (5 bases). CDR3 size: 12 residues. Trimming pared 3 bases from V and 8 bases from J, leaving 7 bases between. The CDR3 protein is CASSFSGGELFF. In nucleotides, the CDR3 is TGTGCCAGCAGTTTTTCGGGGGGGGAGCTGTTTTTT.

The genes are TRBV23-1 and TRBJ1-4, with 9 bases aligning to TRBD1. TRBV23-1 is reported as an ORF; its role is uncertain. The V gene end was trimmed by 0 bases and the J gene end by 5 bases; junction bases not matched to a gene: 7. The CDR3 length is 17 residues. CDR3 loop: CASSQSRGQGRNEKLFF. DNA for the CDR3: TGCGCCAGCAGTCAATCGAGGGGACAGGGTAGGAATGAAAAACTGTTTTTT.